Many counts were recorded for the clone carrying this T cell receptor beta chain. These data are taken from a study of shared clonotypes between healthy human individuals. For the study at large: Participating donors consisted of two women and a few men aged 18 to 49.

Trimming took 6 bases from V and 2 from J, leaving 14 bases between them. This CDR3 has 14 residues. Germline CDR1 MNHNS, CDR2 SASEGT. Among the unsorted PBMC samples, replicate PCRs used around 270 ng DNA, roughly 30,000 T cell genomes. Per the original methods: Owing to the provision of junction-only sequences devoid of quality scores by immunoSEQ, filtering differed. The protocol was immunoSEQ multiplex PCR, while the TCRdb copy is restricted to in-frame clones and leaves out a portion. The V and J calls and the clone size are those of that table, but D and trimming were determined from the DNA. There are 450,000 to 500,000 clones in the sample; around 73% occur only once, and about 12% lies in the top ten.

This rearrangement joins TRBV6-1 to TRBJ2-7; no clear D. The source material was PBMCs. This sequence was found in a woman aged 40-49 years in good health. Some clones in this sample may be carry-over from other donors' samples. CDR3: CASRGWVDPYEQYF. In DNA form, the CDR3 reads TGTGCCAGCAGGGGCTGGGTCGATCCCTACGAGCAGTACTTC.